This TCR beta chain was captured by sequencing in a study of T-cell memory formation after mild COVID-19. 5'RACE with constant-segment primers built TCRalpha and TCRbeta cDNA libraries with UMIs. TCRdb processed the 5' RACE reads anew with MiXCR; each CDR3 protein has one entry. The top ten hold 20% to 25% of the sample, which has around 340,000 distinct CDR3 sequences, roughly 13% seen once. There are 18 residues in the CDR3. J lost 2 bases, V lost 0 bases, and 9 bases had no gene match. Germline lookup yields CDR1 MNHEY and CDR2 SVGAGI. The chain couples TRBV6-5 to TRBJ1-1, with 10 bases fitting TRBD1. The sequencing sample was made of PBMCs or a T cell subset sorted from them (not recorded which). This clonotype originated in a man aged 18 to 29 who had mild COVID-19 (a few samples of this study predate the infection). Cell type and time point are not known. CDR3 in DNA: TGTGCCAGCAGTTACTCATACAGTGGGACAGGGGTTAACACTGAAGCTTTCTTT. This encodes CASSYSYSGTGVNTEAFF.